Listed below are T cell receptor beta chains from one sample, sequenced in a study of cytomegalovirus exposure and HLA in healthy donors. Method: immunoSEQ multiplex PCR; TCRdb's copy keeps in-frame clones and lacks some. This table holds 53,000 or so clones, about four fifths found once. Sequences were obtained from PBMCs. The receptor set was obtained from a man aged 25-45 years in good health and CMV-seropositive. The conserved cysteine and the conserved F or W are not part of the CDR3 here. Each record gives: V gene, clone size, J gene, CDR3 protein. Rows give clone size only sometimes, using once, few, many, or a class for an expanded clone.

V: TRBV7-8; size: .; J: TRBJ2-2; CDR3: ASSLRGGELF
V: TRBV20-1; size: once; J: TRBJ1-1; CDR3: SAKPQREAF
V: TRBV9; size: .; J: TRBJ2-3; CDR3: ASSGSGGSADTQY
V: TRBV19; size: .; J: TRBJ1-1; CDR3: ASSQLGQKNTEAF
V: TRBV6-5; size: .; J: TRBJ2-7; CDR3: ASSYSGIQGATEQY
V: TRBV7-9; size: .; J: TRBJ1-4; CDR3: ASSRDRGAGEKLF
V: TRBV2; size: .; J: TRBJ1-1; CDR3: ASSRGGNTEAF
V: TRBV7-8; size: few; J: TRBJ1-6; CDR3: ASSSQGFGSPLH
V: TRBV5-1; size: .; J: TRBJ1-1; CDR3: ASSLAGTLRGNTEAF
V: TRBV7-9; size: .; J: TRBJ1-6; CDR3: SSSRGGSPLH
V: TRBV14; size: .; J: TRBJ2-1; CDR3: ASSPGTGGYNEQF
V: TRBV7-9; size: .; J: TRBJ1-3; CDR3: ASSLGQEISGNTIY
V: TRBV9; size: .; J: TRBJ1-3; CDR3: ASSATIGGGNTIY
V: TRBV5-1; size: .; J: TRBJ2-7; CDR3: ASSLAGGTYEQY
V: TRBV10-3; size: once; J: TRBJ2-3; CDR3: AISYGTPYLPDTQY
V: TRBV19; size: .; J: TRBJ2-4; CDR3: ASRGTGTNIQY
V: TRBV30; size: .; J: TRBJ1-2; CDR3: AWSVQVKGYT
V: TRBV6-1; size: .; J: TRBJ1-2; CDR3: ASSEIMNWGQGGIYGYT
V: TRBV19; size: once; J: TRBJ2-1; CDR3: ASNEKLGLAYNEQF
V: TRBV9; size: .; J: TRBJ2-1; CDR3: ASSPRDSGGFYNEQF
V: TRBV7-2; size: once; J: TRBJ1-5; CDR3: ASSFRDRGNQPQH
V: TRBV5-1; size: few; J: TRBJ2-1; CDR3: ASTTTSGGVYNEQF
V: TRBV5-1; size: .; J: TRBJ1-5; CDR3: ASSLGHRSNQPQH
V: TRBV7-9; size: .; J: TRBJ2-3; CDR3: ASSLARGGEGDTQY
V: TRBV5-1; size: .; J: TRBJ2-5; CDR3: ASGAGGAEETQY
V: TRBV7-6; size: few; J: TRBJ1-2; CDR3: ASSPTGNYGYT